The clone carrying this T cell receptor (beta chain) was seen repeatedly, ten times or more. The data originate from a study of patients and donors after allogeneic stem cell transplantation. The CDR3 loop spans 18 amino acids. CDR1 and CDR2 from the germline V gene are ENHRY and SYGVKD. Trimming left V 0 bases short and J 0 bases short, with 17 bases between. Using its own MiXCR run on the RT-PCR reads, TCRdb lists one record per CDR3 protein. Among more than 850,000 distinct CDR3 sequences listed, around 17% were seen once. The receptor comes from a human donor who was either an allogeneic HSCT recipient or a stem cell or donor lymphocyte infusion donor (not recorded which). It is not recorded whose cells these are; they may come from a transplant donor. The V and J genes are TRBV10-3 and TRBJ1-2; unclear D gene. The source material was blood, either unsorted or a sorted T cell fraction (not recorded which). CDR3 sequence: CAISESKPGNSANYGYTF. In DNA form, the CDR3 reads TGTGCCATCAGTGAGTCGAAGCCAGGAAACTCAGCTAACTATGGCTACACCTTC.